The next 20 T cell receptor beta chains were all read from a single sample in a study of blood T cells in healthy people across ages. Through a sample-barcoded 5' primer and a J-beta primer mix, a second PCR was run for about 6 to 11 cycles. TCRdb reanalysed the 5' RACE reads using MiXCR and keeps one entry per CDR3 protein. The data contain approximately 350,000 distinct CDR3 sequences, about 52% of them singletons. The sample taken for sequencing was blood. These receptors all stem from a man aged 55 to 70 in good health.

This CDR3 reads CASSLYLAGIDNEQFF. The CDR3 DNA follows: TGTGCCAGCAGTTTATATCTAGCGGGAATCGACAATGAGCAGTTCTTC. V gene TRBV27 combines with J gene TRBJ2-1, with 9 bases lining up with TRBD2. The V gene's germline CDR1 is MNHEY and CDR2 SMNVEV (reference sequence). The CDR3 is made up of 16 amino acids. Trimming cost V 1 base and J 5 bases; bases outside gene matches: 6.

The V and J genes are TRBV30 and TRBJ2-1; possible D gene TRBD2, 5 bases. With 0 bases removed from V and 6 bases from J, the gap between germline ends came to 6 bases. The CDR3 is 12 residues long. CDR1 GTSNPN and CDR2 SVGIG come from the germline V gene (reference sequence). This CDR3 reads CAWSVSANEQFF. Here the CDR3 DNA reads TGTGCCTGGAGTGTTAGCGCCAATGAGCAGTTCTTC.

V usage is TRBV24-1 and J usage is TRBJ2-3, with TRBD1 identical over 9 bases. From germline, CDR1 is KGHDR and CDR2 SFDVKD. Trimming took 4 bases from V and 2 from J; bases not matched to a gene: 15. CDR3 length: 19 residues. The CDR3 sequence is CATSDPTGTGRDHTDTQYF. Written as DNA, the CDR3 is TGTGCCACCAGTGACCCGACCGGGACAGGGCGGGATCACACAGATACGCAGTATTTT.

This clonotype was observed at least ten times. This rearrangement joins TRBV29-1 to TRBJ2-7, with TRBD2 matching over 9 bases. The germline CDR1 and CDR2 sequences are SQVTM and ANQGSEA. Trimming at V came to 6 bases and at J to 4 bases, leaving 10 bases not matched to a gene. The CDR3 loop spans 14 amino acids. The CDR3 is CSVTLSGRSYEQYF. The CDR3 DNA sequence: TGCAGCGTCACCTTAAGCGGGAGGTCTTACGAGCAGTACTTC.

This clonotype has a handful of counts. The CDR3 region has the DNA TGTGCCAGCAGTTTATCGGCCGTAGCTAACTATGGCTACACCTTC. Protein product: CASSLSAVANYGYTF. This sequence joins TRBV27 and TRBJ1-2; D remains unclear. This CDR3 region has 15 residues. Germline V CDR1 and CDR2: MNHEY, SMNVEV (reference sequence). V lost 0 bases to trimming and J lost 0 bases, with 8 bases between them.

The chain has TRBV6-5 and TRBJ2-7; 7 nucleotides agree with TRBD1. The DNA end is a closer match to TRBJ2-5, so the J assignment may be wrong. The CDR3 is 13 amino acids. Germline V CDR1 and CDR2: MNHEY, SVGAGI. DNA of the CDR3: TGTGCCAGCAGTCACCGACAGGGCGAGACCCAGTACTTC. Amino acids: CASSHRQGETQYF.

Many counts were recorded for this clonotype. This chain uses TRBV6-8 with TRBJ1-5; TRBD1 matches 8 bases. The CDR3 consists of 19 residues. The germline CDR1 and CDR2 sequences are MNHGY and SAAAGT. V lost 0 bases and J lost 4; bases outside the gene matches: 14. CDR3 nucleotides: TGTGCCAGCAGTTACTCGAAGGGACAGGTCTACCCGGAAAATCAGCCCCAGCATTTT. It yields the protein CASSYSKGQVYPENQPQHF.

This chain connects TRBV4-1 to TRBJ2-7, with 7 nucleotides matching TRBD2. The J call is in doubt because the DNA end fits TRBJ2-5 better. CDR1 and CDR2 from the germline V gene are MGHRA and YSYEKL. CDR3 size: 19 residues. The chain's CDR3 is CASSQDGELQGPAGETQYF. DNA of the CDR3: TGCGCCAGCAGCCAAGATGGGGAACTACAAGGCCCAGCGGGGGAGACCCAGTACTTC.

The rearrangement uses TRBV20-1 and TRBJ1-1, with 7 bases identical to TRBD1. This CDR3 spans 14 amino acids. CDR1 is DFQATT and CDR2 is SNEGSKA in the germline V gene (reference sequence). Unmatched junction bases numbered 12, after V lost 7 bases and J lost 4 bases. CDR3 sequence (DNA): TGCAGTGGTTTGGGCCCACAGGGGTCCACTGAAGCTTTCTTT. Protein product: CSGLGPQGSTEAFF.

This chain joins TRBV2 and TRBJ2-5; 7 bases are a match to TRBD1. The J call may be incorrect, as the DNA end agrees better with TRBJ2-7. The CDR3 is 12 residues long. The germline V gene has CDR1 SNHLY and CDR2 FYNNEI. The CDR3 region is CAIGQEGYEQYF. In nucleotides, the CDR3 is TGTGCCATCGGACAGGAAGGCTACGAGCAGTACTTC.

This clonotype has a handful of counts. The chain links TRBV5-5 to TRBJ2-3; TRBD2 is a possible D gene (6 bases). Germline loops: CDR1 SGHKS, CDR2 YYEKEE (reference sequence). The CDR3 sequence is 16 residues long. The V gene lost 3 bases and the J gene lost 2 bases, with 16 bases spanning the gap. The CDR3 is CASSWGAGRNTDTQYF. The CDR3 DNA reads TGTGCCAGCAGCTGGGGCGCGGGGAGAAACACAGATACGCAGTATTTT.

This rearrangement joins TRBV7-2 to TRBJ2-7; D is uncertain. Germline CDR1 is SGHTA and CDR2 is FQGNSA. There are 17 residues in the CDR3. Trimming removed 11 bases from V and 0 bases from J, with 26 bases in between. The DNA of the CDR3 is TGTGCCGGCGGCTTAGCATTGTCCCCCTCCAGCTCCTACGAGCAGTACTTC. Its translation: CAGGLALSPSSSYEQYF.

The CDR3 loop reads CASSLSSGGAHYEQYF. The CDR3 region has the DNA TGTGCCAGCAGTTTATCATCAGGAGGGGCGCACTACGAGCAGTACTTC. The V gene is TRBV27, the J gene TRBJ2-7, with D possibly TRBD2 on 6 matching bases. From germline, CDR1 is MNHEY and CDR2 SMNVEV (reference sequence). The CDR3 consists of 16 residues. Trimming pared 0 bases from V and 3 bases from J, leaving 15 bases between.

The CDR3, as DNA: TGCAGTGCAGGGGAACTAGCGGACGATTCCTACGAGCAGTACTTC. Protein product: CSAGELADDSYEQYF. This chain connects TRBV20-1 to TRBJ2-7; TRBD2 agrees at 8 bases. The CDR3 contains 15 residues. V lost 6 bases to trimming and J lost 1 base; unmatched junction nucleotides: 11. From germline, CDR1 is DFQATT and CDR2 SNEGSKA (reference sequence).

This rearrangement joins TRBV7-2 to TRBJ2-7; D uncertain. This CDR3 spans 17 amino acids. From germline, CDR1 is SGHTA and CDR2 FQGNSA. V lost 0 bases and J 3 bases, leaving 18 bases between the germline ends. The CDR3 DNA reads TGTGCCAGCAGCTTAGCGGTGTTGCGAGTTAGTGGCTACGAGCAGTACTTC. Translating it yields CASSLAVLRVSGYEQYF.

The rearrangement joins TRBV27 to TRBJ2-3; D possibly corresponds to TRBD1 (6 bases). Germline CDR1 and CDR2: MNHEY and SMNVEV (reference sequence). The CDR3 loop spans 13 amino acids. The V end lost 6 bases, the J end lost 7 bases, and 14 bases lay between the germline ends. The CDR3 coding sequence is TGTGCCAGCAGCCGACAGGATCCCAATACGCAGTATTTT. Protein: CASSRQDPNTQYF.

The table lists this clonotype with a few counts. The V gene is TRBV12-3 or TRBV12-4, the J gene TRBJ2-1, with D possibly TRBD2 on 5 matching bases. CDR3 size: 15 residues. Deletions cut 0 bases from V and 5 bases from J, with 11 bases between. The CDR3: CASSLAGSGHNEQFF. The DNA of the CDR3 is TGTGCCAGCAGTTTAGCAGGGAGTGGGCACAATGAGCAGTTCTTC.

This clonotype was seen only a few times. V usage is TRBV9 and J usage is TRBJ1-5, with D possibly being TRBD1 (5 bases). This CDR3 spans 16 amino acids. Germline CDR1 is SGDLS and CDR2 is YYNGEE. V was clipped by 0 bases and J by 6 bases, with 16 bases between them. The CDR3 DNA is TGTGCCAGCAGCGTAGACGCGGGTGTAAGGGGTCAGCCCCAGCATTTT. Translating it yields CASSVDAGVRGQPQHF.

This clonotype was counted at least ten times. The chain recombines TRBV27 with TRBJ2-7; the D gene could be TRBD1 or TRBD2 (5 bases each). V was cut by 1 base and J by 6 bases, with 10 bases left in between. Per germline, CDR1 MNHEY and CDR2 SMNVEV (reference sequence). The CDR3 is made up of 13 amino acids. The CDR3 bases are TGTGCCAGCAGTTTATTCGGGACGAGCGAGCAGTACTTC. Translated: CASSLFGTSEQYF.

The chain uses TRBV20-1 and TRBJ2-2; TRBD1 is a possible D gene (5 bases). Trimming cost V 6 bases and J 3 bases, with 11 bases left between them. Germline CDR1 DFQATT, CDR2 SNEGSKA (reference sequence). This CDR3 is 13 amino acids long. CDR3 loop: CSARRQYTGELFF. As DNA, the CDR3 is TGCAGTGCCCGGCGACAGTACACCGGGGAGCTGTTTTTT.